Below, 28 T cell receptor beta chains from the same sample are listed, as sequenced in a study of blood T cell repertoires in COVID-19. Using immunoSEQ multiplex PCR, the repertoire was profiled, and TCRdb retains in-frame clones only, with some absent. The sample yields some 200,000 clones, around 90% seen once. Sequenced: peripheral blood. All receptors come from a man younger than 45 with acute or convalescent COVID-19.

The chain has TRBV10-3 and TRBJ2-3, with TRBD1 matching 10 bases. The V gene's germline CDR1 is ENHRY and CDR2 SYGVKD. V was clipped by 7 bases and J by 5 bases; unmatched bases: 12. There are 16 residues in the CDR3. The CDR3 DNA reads TGTGCCATCATGCTAAGGACAGGGGGTATGGGAGATACGCAGTATTTT. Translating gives CAIMLRTGGMGDTQYF.

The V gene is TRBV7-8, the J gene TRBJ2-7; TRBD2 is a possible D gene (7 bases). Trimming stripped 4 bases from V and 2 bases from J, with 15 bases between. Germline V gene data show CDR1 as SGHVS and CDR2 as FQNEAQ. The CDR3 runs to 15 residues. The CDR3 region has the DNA TGTGCCAGCAGCTACACAGGGAGGGGGGCCTACGAGCAGTACTTC. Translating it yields CASSYTGRGAYEQYF.

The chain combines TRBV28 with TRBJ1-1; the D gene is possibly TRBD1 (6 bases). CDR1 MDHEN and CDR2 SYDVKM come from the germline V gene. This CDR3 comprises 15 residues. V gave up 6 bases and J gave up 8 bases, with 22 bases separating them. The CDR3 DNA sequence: TGTGCCAGCAGCGTGATCAACAGGGTCCGAGGGGAAGCTTTCTTT. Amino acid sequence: CASSVINRVRGEAFF.

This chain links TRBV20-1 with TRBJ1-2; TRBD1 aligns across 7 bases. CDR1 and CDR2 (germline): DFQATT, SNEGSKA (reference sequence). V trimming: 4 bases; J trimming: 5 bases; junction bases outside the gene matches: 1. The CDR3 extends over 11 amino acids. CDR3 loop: CSAKQGYGYTF. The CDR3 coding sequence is TGCAGTGCTAAACAGGGGTATGGCTACACCTTC.

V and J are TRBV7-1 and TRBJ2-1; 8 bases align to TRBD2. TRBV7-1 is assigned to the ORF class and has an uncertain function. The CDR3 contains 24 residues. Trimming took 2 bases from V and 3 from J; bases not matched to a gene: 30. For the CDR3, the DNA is TGTGCCAGCAGCTCAAATGACCCAACTCGCCAGCCCCAGCGGGGGACTACACTCTACAATGAGCAGTTCTTC. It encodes CASSSNDPTRQPQRGTTLYNEQFF.

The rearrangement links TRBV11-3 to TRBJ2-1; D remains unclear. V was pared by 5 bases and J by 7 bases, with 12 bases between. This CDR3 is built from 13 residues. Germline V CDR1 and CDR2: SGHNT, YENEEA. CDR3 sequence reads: CASSPNSINEQFF. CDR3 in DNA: TGTGCCAGCAGCCCGAACTCGATTAATGAGCAGTTCTTC.

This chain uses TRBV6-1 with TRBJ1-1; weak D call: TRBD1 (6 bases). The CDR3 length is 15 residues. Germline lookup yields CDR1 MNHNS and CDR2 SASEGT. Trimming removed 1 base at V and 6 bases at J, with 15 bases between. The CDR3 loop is CASSEVGASGAEAFF. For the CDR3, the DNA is TGTGCCAGCAGTGAAGTGGGGGCCTCGGGCGCTGAAGCTTTCTTT.

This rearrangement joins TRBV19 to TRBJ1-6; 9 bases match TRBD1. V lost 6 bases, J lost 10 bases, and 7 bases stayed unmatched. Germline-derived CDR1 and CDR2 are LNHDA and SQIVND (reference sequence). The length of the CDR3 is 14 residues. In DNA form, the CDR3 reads TGTGCCAGTAGCCAGACAGGGGGAGGATCACCCCTCCACTTT. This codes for CASSQTGGGSPLHF.

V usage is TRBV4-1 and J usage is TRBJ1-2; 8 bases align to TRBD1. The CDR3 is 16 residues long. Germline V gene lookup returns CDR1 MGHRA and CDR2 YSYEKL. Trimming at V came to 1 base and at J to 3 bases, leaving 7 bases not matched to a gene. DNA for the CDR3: TGCGCCAGCAGCCAAGGGGTGCAGGGGGCGTACTATGGCTACACCTTC. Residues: CASSQGVQGAYYGYTF.

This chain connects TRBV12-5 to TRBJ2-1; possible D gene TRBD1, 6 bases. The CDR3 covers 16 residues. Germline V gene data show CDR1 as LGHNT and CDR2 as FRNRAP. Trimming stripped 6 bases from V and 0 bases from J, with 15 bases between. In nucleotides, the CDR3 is TGTGCTAGTGGAGGTTTTGTACAGGGCTCCTACAATGAGCAGTTCTTC. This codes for CASGGFVQGSYNEQFF.

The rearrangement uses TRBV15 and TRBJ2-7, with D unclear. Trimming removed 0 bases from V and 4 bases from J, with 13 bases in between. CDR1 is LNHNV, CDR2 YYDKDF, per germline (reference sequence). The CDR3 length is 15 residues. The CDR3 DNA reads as TGTGCCACCAGCAGAGATCCCACGGTTAAGTACGAGCAGTACTTC. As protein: CATSRDPTVKYEQYF.

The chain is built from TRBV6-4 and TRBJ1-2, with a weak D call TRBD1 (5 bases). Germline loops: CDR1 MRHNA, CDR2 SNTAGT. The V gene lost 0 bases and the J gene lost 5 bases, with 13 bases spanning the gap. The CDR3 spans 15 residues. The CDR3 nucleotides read TGTGCCAGCAGTGACTCGGCCGGGGGAAGTTATGGCTACACCTTC. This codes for CASSDSAGGSYGYTF.

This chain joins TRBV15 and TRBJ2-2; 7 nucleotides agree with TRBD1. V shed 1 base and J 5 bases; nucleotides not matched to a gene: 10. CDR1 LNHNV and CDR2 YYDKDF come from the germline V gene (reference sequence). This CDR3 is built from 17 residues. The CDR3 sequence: CATSRVIGTVRTGELFF. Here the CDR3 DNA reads TGTGCCACCAGCAGAGTTATCGGGACAGTTCGAACCGGGGAGCTGTTTTTT.

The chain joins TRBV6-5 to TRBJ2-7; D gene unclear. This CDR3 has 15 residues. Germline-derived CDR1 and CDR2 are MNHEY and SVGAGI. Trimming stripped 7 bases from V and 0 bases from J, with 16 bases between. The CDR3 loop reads CASTSFVHNSYEQYF. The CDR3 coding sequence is TGTGCCAGCACCTCGTTTGTTCACAACTCCTACGAGCAGTACTTC.

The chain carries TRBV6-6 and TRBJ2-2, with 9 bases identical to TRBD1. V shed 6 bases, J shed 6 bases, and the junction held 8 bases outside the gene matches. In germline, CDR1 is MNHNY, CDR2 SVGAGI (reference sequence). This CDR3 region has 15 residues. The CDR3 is CASSPPGTGSGELFF. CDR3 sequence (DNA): TGTGCCAGCAGCCCCCCTGGGACAGGGTCCGGGGAGCTGTTTTTT.

CDR3 in DNA: TGTGCCAGCAGTGACTCAGGACAGGGGGCAGGGGAGCAGTTCTTC. Protein: CASSDSGQGAGEQFF. This chain joins TRBV6-4 and TRBJ2-1, with 11 bases aligning to TRBD1. Germline values: CDR1 MRHNA, CDR2 SNTAGT. The ends lost 0 bases at V and 10 bases at J; junction bases unmatched: 5. The CDR3 runs to 15 residues.

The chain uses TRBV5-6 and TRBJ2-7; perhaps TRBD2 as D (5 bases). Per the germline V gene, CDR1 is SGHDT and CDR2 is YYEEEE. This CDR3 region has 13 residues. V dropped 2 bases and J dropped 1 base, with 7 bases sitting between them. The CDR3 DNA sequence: TGTGCCAGCAGCTTCTCGGGATCCTACGAGCAGTACTTC. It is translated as CASSFSGSYEQYF.

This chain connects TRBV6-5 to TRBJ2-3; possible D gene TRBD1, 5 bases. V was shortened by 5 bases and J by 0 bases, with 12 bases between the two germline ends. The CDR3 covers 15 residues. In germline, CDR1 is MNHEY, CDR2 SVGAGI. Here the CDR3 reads CASSPTTASTDTQYF. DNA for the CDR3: TGTGCCAGCAGTCCAACGACAGCTAGCACAGATACGCAGTATTTT.

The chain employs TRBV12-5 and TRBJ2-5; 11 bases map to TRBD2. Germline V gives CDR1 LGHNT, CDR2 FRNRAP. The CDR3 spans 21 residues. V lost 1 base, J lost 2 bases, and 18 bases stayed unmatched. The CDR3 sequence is CASGLAPPLAGGLPNQETQYF. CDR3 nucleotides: TGTGCTAGTGGTTTGGCCCCCCCTCTAGCGGGAGGACTACCGAATCAAGAGACCCAGTACTTC.

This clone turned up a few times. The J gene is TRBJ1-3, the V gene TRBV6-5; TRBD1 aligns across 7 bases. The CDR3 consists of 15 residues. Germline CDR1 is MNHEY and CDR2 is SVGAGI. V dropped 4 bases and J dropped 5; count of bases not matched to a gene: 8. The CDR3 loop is CASSSKRTGRNTIYF. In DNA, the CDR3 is TGTGCCAGCAGTTCCAAGCGGACAGGTAGAAACACCATATATTTT.

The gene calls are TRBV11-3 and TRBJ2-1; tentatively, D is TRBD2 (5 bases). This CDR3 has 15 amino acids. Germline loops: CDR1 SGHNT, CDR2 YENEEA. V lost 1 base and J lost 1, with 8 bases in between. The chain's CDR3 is CASSLGGGSYNEQFF. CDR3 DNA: TGTGCCAGCAGCTTAGGAGGCGGGTCCTACAATGAGCAGTTCTTC. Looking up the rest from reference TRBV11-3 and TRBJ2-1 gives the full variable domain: EAGVVQSPRYKIIEKKQPVAFWCNPISGHNTLYWYLQNLGQGPELLIRYENEEAVDDSQLPKDRFSAERLKGVDSTLKIQPAELGDSAVYLCASSLGGGSYNEQFFGPGTRLTVL.

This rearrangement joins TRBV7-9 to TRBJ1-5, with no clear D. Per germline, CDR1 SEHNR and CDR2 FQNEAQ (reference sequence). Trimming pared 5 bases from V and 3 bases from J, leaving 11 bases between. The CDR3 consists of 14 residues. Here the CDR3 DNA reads TGTGCCAGCAGCCTAGGCGCCGCCAATCAGCCCCAGCATTTT. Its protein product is CASSLGAANQPQHF.

The CDR3 DNA reads as TGTGCCAGCAGCCCGAACAGGGGGACTAATGAAAAACTGTTTTTT. This gives the protein CASSPNRGTNEKLFF. This chain connects TRBV6-5 to TRBJ1-4; 8 bases are shared with TRBD1. Germline CDR1 reads MNHEY; CDR2 reads SVGAGI. This CDR3 has 15 residues. V was clipped by 6 bases and J by 2 bases; unmatched bases: 5.

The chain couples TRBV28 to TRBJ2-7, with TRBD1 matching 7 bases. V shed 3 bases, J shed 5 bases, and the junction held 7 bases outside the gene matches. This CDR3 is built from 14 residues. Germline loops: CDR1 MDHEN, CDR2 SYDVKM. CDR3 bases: TGTGCCAGCAGTTTGCAACAGGGGATCAACGAGCAGTACTTC. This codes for CASSLQQGINEQYF.

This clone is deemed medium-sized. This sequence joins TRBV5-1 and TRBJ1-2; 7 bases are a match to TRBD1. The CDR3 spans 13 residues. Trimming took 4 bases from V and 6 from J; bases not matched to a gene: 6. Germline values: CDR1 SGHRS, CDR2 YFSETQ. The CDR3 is CASSMTGFDGYTF. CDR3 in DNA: TGCGCCAGCAGCATGACAGGGTTTGATGGCTACACCTTC.

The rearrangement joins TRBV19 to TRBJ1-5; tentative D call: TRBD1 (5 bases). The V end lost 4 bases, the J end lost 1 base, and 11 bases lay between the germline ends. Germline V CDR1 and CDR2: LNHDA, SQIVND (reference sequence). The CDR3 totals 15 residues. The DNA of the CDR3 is TGTGCCAGTAGTAGGGGGGTGATGAGCAATCAGCCCCAGCATTTT. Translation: CASSRGVMSNQPQHF.

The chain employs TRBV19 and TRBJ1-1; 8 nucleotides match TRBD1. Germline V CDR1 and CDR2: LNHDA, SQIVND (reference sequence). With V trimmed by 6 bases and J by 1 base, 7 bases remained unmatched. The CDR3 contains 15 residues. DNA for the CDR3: TGTGCCAGTAGGACCACCGGGACAGGGAACACTGAAGCTTTCTTT. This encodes CASRTTGTGNTEAFF.

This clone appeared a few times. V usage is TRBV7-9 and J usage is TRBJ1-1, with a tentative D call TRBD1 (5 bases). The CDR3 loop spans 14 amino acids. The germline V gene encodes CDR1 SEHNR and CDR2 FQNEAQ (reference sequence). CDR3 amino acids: CAQGVQTGNTEAFF. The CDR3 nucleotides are TGTGCTCAAGGGGTCCAAACAGGTAACACTGAAGCTTTCTTT.